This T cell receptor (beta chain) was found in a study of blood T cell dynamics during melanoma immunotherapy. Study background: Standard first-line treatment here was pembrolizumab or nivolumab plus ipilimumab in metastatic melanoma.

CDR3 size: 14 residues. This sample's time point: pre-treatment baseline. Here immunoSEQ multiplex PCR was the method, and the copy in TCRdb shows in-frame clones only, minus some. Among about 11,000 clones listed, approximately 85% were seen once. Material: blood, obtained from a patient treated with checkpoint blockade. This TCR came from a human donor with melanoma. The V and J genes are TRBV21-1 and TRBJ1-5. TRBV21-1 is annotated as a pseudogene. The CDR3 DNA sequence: TGTGCCAGCAGCAAGGCGGCTAGCAATCAGCCCCAGCATTTT. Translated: CASSKAASNQPQHF.